The 15 T cell receptor beta chains listed next were all sequenced from one sample in a study of vaccination and CD4 T cells after COVID-19. Treatment described: approximately 10-day PBMC culture with coronavirus spike peptide pools or control peptides (ViraFEST assay). Oncomine TCR Beta short-read sequencing was applied to DNA from cultured CD4+ T cells. TCRdb passed the PCR reads through MiXCR, listing each CDR3 protein once. Here the sample spans 9,000 to 13,000 distinct CDR3 sequences, approximately 30% being singletons. Their specific antigens are unknown. The material was CD4+ T cells from blood, cultured in vitro, obtained after SARS-CoV-2 vaccination. The receptor set was obtained from a human donor who had recovered from COVID-19.

The J gene is TRBJ2-7, the V gene TRBV20-1, with D uncertain. The length of the CDR3 is 15 residues. The V end was cut by 3 bases, the J end by 0 bases, with 15 bases between. The germline V gene has CDR1 DFQATT and CDR2 SNEGSKA (reference sequence). The CDR3 spells CSASSRLKNSYEQYF. Here the CDR3 DNA reads TGCAGTGCTAGTTCTCGTCTCAAAAACTCCTACGAGCAGTACTTC.

V gene TRBV6-2 or TRBV6-3 combines with J gene TRBJ2-6; 8 positions agree with TRBD1. In germline, CDR1 is MNHEY, CDR2 SVGEGT. Trimming removed 2 bases from V and 4 bases from J; junction bases left unmatched: 13. This CDR3 comprises 19 residues. As DNA, the CDR3 is TGTGCCAGCAGTTACCGACGGACAGGGCCACCCGTAGGGGCCAACGTCCTGACTTTC. The encoded protein is CASSYRRTGPPVGANVLTF.

The rearrangement joins TRBV7-6 to TRBJ2-1; the match to TRBD2 covers 11 bases. This CDR3 has 18 residues. After removal of 5 bases from V and 7 bases from J, the junction contained 16 bases not matched to a gene. Germline V CDR1 and CDR2: SGHVS, FNYEAQ. CDR3 nucleotides: TGTGCCAGCAGCGTCCTCCAAGGACTAGCGGGTTCCTCAAATGAGCAGTTCTTC. It translates to CASSVLQGLAGSSNEQFF.

This clonotype rates as large. The V call is TRBV7-2, the J call TRBJ1-2; TRBD1 might be the D (6 bases). The length of the CDR3 is 16 residues. CDR1 and CDR2 (germline): SGHTA, FQGNSA. The ends were cut back, 8 bases at V and 5 bases at J, with 24 bases in the middle. The DNA for the CDR3 is TGTGCCAGCTTACTATCCGCCGGGGGGGGCCGGTATGGCTACACCTTC. It is translated as CASLLSAGGGRYGYTF.

This clonotype has just a few counts. The V gene is TRBV27, the J gene TRBJ1-5, with TRBD1 identical over 9 bases. Germline V CDR1 and CDR2: MNHEY, SMNVEV (reference sequence). Trimming took 6 bases from V and 0 from J; bases not matched to a gene: 6. The CDR3 runs to 16 residues. CDR3 bases: TGTGCCAGCAGGACAGGGGGACTGAATAGCAATCAGCCCCAGCATTTT. Its protein product is CASRTGGLNSNQPQHF.

This chain uses TRBV20-1 with TRBJ2-6; D ambiguous. This CDR3 region has 13 residues. CDR1 is DFQATT, CDR2 SNEGSKA, per germline (reference sequence). V lost 4 bases, J lost 0 bases, and 4 bases lay in between. CDR3 sequence (DNA): TGCAGTGCTACTAGCTCTGGGGCCAACGTCCTGACTTTC. Translated, it gives CSATSSGANVLTF.

Notes on this clonotype: The junction departs from germline at one end; a sequencing error may be responsible. The chain is built from TRBV15 and TRBJ2-2; the D is unclear. The CDR3 sequence is 16 residues long. CDR1 is LNHNV, CDR2 YYDKDF, per germline (reference sequence). CDR3 residues: CATSRDSTTNTGELFF. CDR3 DNA: TGTGCTACCAGCAGAGATAGTACCACGAACACCGGGGAGCTGTTTTTT.

This clonotype occurred a few times. This rearrangement joins TRBV18 to TRBJ1-2, with a weak D call TRBD1 (5 bases). There are 15 residues in the CDR3. From germline, CDR1 is KGHSH and CDR2 LQKENI. V gave up 3 bases and J gave up 2 bases, with 13 bases separating them. CDR3: CASSPGPGPNYGYTF. The CDR3 DNA follows: TGTGCCAGCTCACCCGGCCCGGGACCGAACTATGGCTACACCTTC.

This clonotype has more than one count but fewer than ten. The chain combines TRBV6-1 with TRBJ2-5; D not certain. The CDR3 consists of 15 residues. The germline CDR1 and CDR2 sequences are MNHNS and SASEGT. The V end lost 0 bases, the J end lost 2 bases, and 10 bases lay between the germline ends. CDR3: CASSEALRSQETQYF. The DNA for the CDR3 is TGTGCCAGCAGTGAAGCATTGAGAAGTCAAGAGACCCAGTACTTC.

The chain recombines TRBV21-1 with TRBJ2-1; TRBD2, the D gene given by the table, was not confirmed from the DNA. TRBV21-1 is annotated as a pseudogene. The CDR3 has 16 residues. In DNA, the CDR3 is TGTGCCAGCAGCAAAGACGGGACTAGCGGGATTAATGAGCAGTTCTTC. Encoded protein: CASSKDGTSGINEQFF.

This chain uses TRBV6-5 with TRBJ2-6; 8 bases line up with TRBD1. Germline CDR1 reads MNHEY; CDR2 reads SVGAGI. The CDR3 sequence is 15 residues long. V shed 2 bases and J 5 bases; nucleotides not matched to a gene: 2. The CDR3 protein is CASSYQGARANVLTF. Here the CDR3 DNA reads TGTGCCAGCAGTTACCAGGGGGCTAGGGCCAACGTCCTGACTTTC.

With respect to this clonotype: A read error may explain this, as a much larger clone is one base away. The V call is TRBV18, the J call TRBJ1-1; D possibly corresponds to TRBD1 (5 bases). V was pared by 0 bases and J by 5 bases, with 13 bases between. The CDR3 extends over 15 amino acids. Germline CDR1 KGHSH, CDR2 LQKENI. The CDR3 reads CASSPPLGQRTEAFF. CDR3 coding DNA: TGTGCCAGCTCACCACCGTTGGGGCAGAGGACTGAAGCTTTCTTT.

This clonotype is termed medium-sized. The chain carries TRBV28 and TRBJ1-5; D call uncertain. The V gene lost 5 bases and the J gene lost 2 bases, with 10 bases spanning the gap. Germline CDR1 and CDR2: MDHEN and SYDVKM. The CDR3 is made up of 14 amino acids. For the CDR3, the DNA is TGTGCCAGCAGTCCTAGGGTTGGCAATCAGCCCCAGCATTTT. Amino acids: CASSPRVGNQPQHF.

The chain is built from TRBV30 and TRBJ2-1; 9 bases are shared with TRBD2. V lost 0 bases and J lost 1; bases outside the gene matches: 7. The CDR3 runs 17 residues. Per the germline V gene, CDR1 is GTSNPN and CDR2 is SVGIG (reference sequence). Here the CDR3 DNA reads TGTGCCTGGAGTGTAGGGGCTAGCGGGGTATCCTACAATGAGCAGTTCTTC. It encodes CAWSVGASGVSYNEQFF.

This clonotype was picked up a small number of times. The rearrangement links TRBV12-1 to TRBJ2-5. TRBV12-1 is recorded as a pseudogene. This CDR3 has 20 amino acids. The CDR3 protein is CASENKGSGRNYQSLETQYF. In DNA, the CDR3 is TGTGCCAGCGAGAATAAAGGAAGTGGTCGTAACTATCAGAGTTTAGAGACCCAGTACTTC.